This note documents a single TCR beta chain sequence. Its target is not known. The data stem from a study of Ad26.COV2.S vaccination and SARS-CoV-2 variants. Findings and caveats of the study: Placebo and vaccine recipients had non-spike TCR breadth that was similar. Responses of T cells in total may have been underestimated by the TCR breadth and depth analyses.

Germline values: CDR1 SGHAT, CDR2 FQNNGV. V trimming: 2 bases; J trimming: 7 bases; junction bases outside the gene matches: 8. This CDR3 region has 16 residues. Generated by immunoSEQ multiplex PCR, the TCRdb table keeps only in-frame clones and is missing some. Altogether more than 150,000 clones are present, approximately 90% being singletons, with the ten largest covering about 5.5%. Specimen: peripheral blood, collected after recovery from COVID-19. This receptor was taken from a human donor who had recovered from COVID-19. The chain joins TRBV11-2 to TRBJ1-6; TRBD1 agrees at 7 bases. The CDR3 coding sequence is TGTGCCAGCAGCTTATTTAGGGACAGAACAAATTCACCCCTCCACTTT. Translated: CASSLFRDRTNSPLHF.